In its sample, the clone carrying this T cell receptor beta chain was seen a few times. Its specificity is unknown. Relative to the germline gene, one junction end is altered; a read error may explain this. The data originate from a study of identifying expanded T cells in peripheral blood. The study, taken as a whole, reports: Variance in clone template counts between approximately two-week samples significantly increased with total template count across all healthy donors.

Healthy donors had no documented immune events, such as infections, while sampled. This CDR3 comprises 12 residues. CDR1 is SGHTA, CDR2 FQGNSA, per germline. The table came from immunoSEQ multiplex PCR; TCRdb's copy has only in-frame clones and leaves some out. Among about 130,000 clones listed, roughly 90% were seen once. The gene calls are TRBV7-2 and TRBJ2-7; TRBD2 aligns across 9 bases. This clonotype was sampled from a person aged 18 to 70 in good health. The material sequenced was blood. CDR3 DNA: TGTGCCAGCTCGGATAGGCTAGCGGGGACCTTCTTC. The encoded protein is CASSDRLAGTFF.